A single sample is the source of the 30 T cell receptor beta chains below, sequenced in a study of T cell responses to AZD1222 COVID-19 vaccine (TCRdb year 2021). What this sample's time point label stands for: baseline before first vaccination. The library was produced with the immunoSEQ multiplex PCR assay. TCRdb re-hosts the immuneACCESS table, in-frame sequences only. Its copies lack some clones; in the studies checked, an unresolved V gene accounts for under half of them, and the cause for the rest is not known. Counted in this sample were 92,000 or so clones; roughly 87% of them appeared once. The top ten clones comprise roughly 1.7% of the sample. Sequencing was performed on peripheral blood, taken on day 0 of AZD1222 vaccination. The source is an adult in good health.

The chain joins TRBV19 to TRBJ1-1, with D unresolved. The CDR3 contains 15 residues. Trimming left V 6 bases short and J 4 bases short, with 18 bases between. Per the germline V gene, CDR1 is LNHDA and CDR2 is SQIVND (reference sequence). CDR3 amino acids: CASRKSETGITEAFF. Here the CDR3 DNA reads TGTGCCAGTAGGAAGTCCGAAACGGGGATCACTGAAGCTTTCTTT.

This clone was counted once. The V gene is TRBV27, the J gene TRBJ1-1, with D perhaps TRBD1 (5 bases). CDR1 is MNHEY and CDR2 is SMNVEV in the germline V gene (reference sequence). The CDR3 is made up of 15 amino acids. With 3 bases removed from V and 0 bases from J, the gap between germline ends came to 11 bases. CDR3 loop: CASSFGARMNTEAFF. CDR3 coding DNA: TGTGCCAGCAGTTTCGGGGCCAGGATGAACACTGAAGCTTTCTTT.

The rearrangement links TRBV2 to TRBJ1-2; 9 bases agree with TRBD1. This CDR3 comprises 15 residues. Losses at the gene ends were 3 bases for V and 11 bases for J; bases not matched to a gene: 13. CDR1 is SNHLY and CDR2 is FYNNEI in the germline V gene. As DNA, the CDR3 is TGTGCCAGCAGTGAGAATCTGTATGGACAGGGGAGATACACCTTC. This translates into CASSENLYGQGRYTF.

This chain connects TRBV18 to TRBJ1-1; 9 nucleotides agree with TRBD1. Germline loops: CDR1 KGHSH, CDR2 LQKENI. With V trimmed by 3 bases and J by 5 bases, 10 bases remained unmatched. This CDR3 is 16 amino acids long. CDR3 sequence (DNA): TGTGCCAGCTCACCTACACCGGGACAGGGCTATACTGAAGCTTTCTTT. Translated: CASSPTPGQGYTEAFF.

The chain is built from TRBV7-8 and TRBJ1-5; D gene uncertain. V dropped 2 bases and J dropped 5 bases, with 7 bases sitting between them. Germline V gives CDR1 SGHVS, CDR2 FQNEAQ. This CDR3 comprises 13 residues. CDR3 coding DNA: TGTGCCAGCAGCTTAAGAGGCGATCAGCCCCAGCATTTT. It yields the protein CASSLRGDQPQHF.

The gene calls are TRBV6-2 or TRBV6-3 and TRBJ1-5; D is uncertain. There are 15 residues in the CDR3. V lost 2 bases and J lost 5, with 13 bases in between. Germline assignment: CDR1 MNHEY and CDR2 SVGEGT. The CDR3 loop is CASSYELYGDQPQHF. Written as DNA, the CDR3 is TGTGCCAGCAGTTACGAGCTCTACGGAGATCAGCCCCAGCATTTT.

The chain links TRBV6-6 to TRBJ1-4; D may be TRBD1 (5 bases). The CDR3 has 13 residues. Germline V gene data show CDR1 as MNHNY and CDR2 as SVGAGI (reference sequence). Trimming took off 2 bases at V and 5 bases at J, with 6 bases between the two ends. The CDR3 sequence is CASSYRGNEKLFF. The CDR3 DNA reads as TGTGCCAGCAGTTACAGGGGCAATGAAAAACTGTTTTTT.

The V gene is TRBV5-4, the J gene TRBJ2-5; TRBD2 is a possible D gene (5 bases). The germline V gene has CDR1 SGHNT and CDR2 YYREEE (reference sequence). V lost 1 base and J lost 5, with 9 bases in between. This CDR3 is 13 amino acids long. CDR3 sequence reads: CASSLRGSETQYF. Written as DNA, the CDR3 is TGTGCCAGCAGCTTGAGAGGGTCTGAGACCCAGTACTTC.

The rearrangement uses TRBV7-2 and TRBJ1-2, with D uncertain. This CDR3 has 17 residues. Germline loops: CDR1 SGHTA, CDR2 FQGNSA. Trimming pared 1 base from V and 2 bases from J, leaving 17 bases between. CDR3 sequence reads: CASSLGGARLGNYGYTF. CDR3 DNA sequence: TGTGCCAGCAGCTTAGGCGGCGCCCGACTTGGGAACTATGGCTACACCTTC.

The chain couples TRBV7-2 to TRBJ1-6, with TRBD1 matching over 8 bases. Germline V gives CDR1 SGHTA, CDR2 FQGNSA. V shed 7 bases, J shed 9 bases, and the junction held 11 bases outside the gene matches. The CDR3 is made up of 15 amino acids. The DNA of the CDR3 is TGTGCCAGCAAAAAAACCGGGACAGGCGGTTCACCCCTCCACTTT. It codes for CASKKTGTGGSPLHF.

V is TRBV14 and J is TRBJ1-2; the match to TRBD1 covers 9 bases. The CDR3 runs 13 residues. Trimming cost V 4 bases and J 6 bases; bases outside gene matches: 3. Germline V lookup: CDR1 SGHDN, CDR2 FVKESK. The CDR3 here is CASSPRTGDGYTF. In nucleotides, the CDR3 is TGTGCCAGCAGCCCACGGACAGGGGATGGCTACACCTTC.

The rearrangement joins TRBV6-5 to TRBJ1-1; 7 positions agree with TRBD1. The V and J ends lost 10 bases and 9 bases, in that order; junction bases with no gene match: 8. Germline CDR1 and CDR2: MNHEY and SVGAGI. The CDR3 spans 11 residues. CDR3 residues: CATMDRNKAFF. DNA for the CDR3: TGTGCCACTATGGACAGGAATAAAGCTTTCTTT.

The J gene is TRBJ1-2, the V gene TRBV30; no firm D call. CDR1 is GTSNPN and CDR2 is SVGIG in the germline V gene (reference sequence). The V end lost 2 bases, the J end lost 10 bases, and 17 bases lay between the germline ends. The CDR3 loop spans 13 amino acids. The CDR3: CAWSPPLKEDYTF. The CDR3 bases are TGTGCCTGGAGTCCCCCCCTGAAGGAAGACTACACCTTC.

The V and J genes are TRBV23-1 and TRBJ1-1; D is possibly TRBD1 (5 bases). TRBV23-1 is sorted into the ORF group, with uncertain function. The CDR3 runs to 14 residues. V dropped 4 bases and J dropped 8 bases, with 17 bases sitting between them. The chain's CDR3 is CASSRDRTKWEAFF. The CDR3 DNA is TGCGCCAGCAGTCGGGACCGTACTAAGTGGGAAGCTTTCTTT.

Written as DNA, the CDR3 is TGTGCCAGCAGCGTAGGGTTAGTCGCACACAGGCTTAGAGAAGCTTTCTTT. Translating gives CASSVGLVAHRLREAFF. This chain links TRBV9 with TRBJ1-1, with D possibly TRBD1 on 5 matching bases. Looked up from germline, CDR1 is SGDLS and CDR2 is YYNGEE. V gave up 0 bases and J gave up 8 bases, with 23 bases separating them. This CDR3 comprises 17 residues. Full variable domain (missing parts from reference TRBV9 and TRBJ1-1): DSGVTQTPKHLITATGQRVTLRCSPRSGDLSVYWYQQSLDQGLQFLIQYYNGEERAKGNILERFSAQQFPDLHSELNLSSLELGDSALYFCASSVGLVAHRLREAFFGQGTRLTVV.

In DNA, the CDR3 is TGTGCCAGCACCGGGTGGGGGGGCAAAACTGAAGCTTTCTTT. This encodes CASTGWGGKTEAFF. The chain is built from TRBV28 and TRBJ1-1; D possibly corresponds to TRBD1 (6 bases). The germline V gene encodes CDR1 MDHEN and CDR2 SYDVKM. The CDR3 spans 14 residues. V gave up 7 bases and J gave up 5 bases, with 17 bases separating them. The variable domain in full, with the rest retrieved from reference TRBV28 and TRBJ1-1, is DVKVTQSSRYLVKRTGEKVFLECVQDMDHENMFWYRQDPGLGLRLIYFSYDVKMKEKGDIPEGYSVSREKKERFSLILESASTNQTSMYLCASTGWGGKTEAFFGQGTRLTVV.

This clone was detected once. This sequence joins TRBV9 and TRBJ1-1, with no clear D. The CDR3 length is 13 residues. The V end was cut by 0 bases, the J end by 1 base, with 4 bases between. CDR1 is SGDLS and CDR2 is YYNGEE in the germline V gene. The CDR3 loop is CASSVDGNTEAFF. The CDR3 DNA reads as TGTGCCAGCAGCGTAGACGGGAACACTGAAGCTTTCTTT.

The rearrangement uses TRBV7-8 and TRBJ2-7; no clear D gene. Deletions cut 5 bases from V and 0 bases from J, with 11 bases between. This CDR3 is 14 amino acids long. From germline, CDR1 is SGHVS and CDR2 FQNEAQ. The CDR3 region is CASSNVGSSYEQYF. CDR3 DNA: TGTGCCAGCAGCAACGTGGGGTCCTCCTACGAGCAGTACTTC.

J is TRBJ1-2 and V is TRBV18; D is ambiguous. Trimming shortened V by 1 base and J by 6 bases, and 3 bases separated the two germline ends. CDR1 and CDR2 from the germline V gene are KGHSH and LQKENI. The CDR3 loop spans 11 amino acids. The CDR3 is CASSPRDGYTF. The DNA for the CDR3 is TGTGCCAGCTCACCACGAGATGGCTACACCTTC.

The chain couples TRBV4-2 to TRBJ1-2; no clear D. The CDR3 loop spans 16 amino acids. V lost 0 bases to trimming and J lost 2 bases, with 13 bases between them. Germline CDR1 LGHNA, CDR2 YNFKEQ. In nucleotides, the CDR3 is TGTGCCAGCAGCCAAGATCTCGGCACTCGGAACTATGGCTACACCTTC. Encoded protein: CASSQDLGTRNYGYTF.

The chain is built from TRBV19 and TRBJ2-1; D is undetermined. Germline-derived CDR1 and CDR2 are LNHDA and SQIVND (reference sequence). The CDR3 spans 13 residues. V lost 5 bases, J lost 7 bases, and 12 bases lay in between. The CDR3 region is CASSPSILNEQFF. The CDR3 nucleotides are TGTGCCAGTAGTCCCTCGATCCTAAATGAGCAGTTCTTC.

V and J are TRBV7-8 and TRBJ1-5; 8 bases are shared with TRBD1. Germline assignment: CDR1 SGHVS and CDR2 FQNEAQ. The CDR3 spans 17 residues. V trimming: 0 bases; J trimming: 3 bases; junction bases outside the gene matches: 7. The CDR3 reads CASSLARRTGINQPQHF. As DNA, the CDR3 is TGTGCCAGCAGCTTAGCGCGGAGGACAGGGATCAATCAGCCCCAGCATTTT.

The chain employs TRBV12-3 or TRBV12-4 and TRBJ1-4; 7 bases are shared with TRBD1. V gave up 6 bases and J gave up 14 bases; unmatched junction bases: 9. This CDR3 is built from 12 residues. Here the CDR3 reads CASSPDRVELFF. DNA of the CDR3: TGTGCCAGCAGCCCCGACAGGGTTGAGCTGTTTTTT.

CDR3: CASSVGTRWSPNYGYTF. In nucleotides, the CDR3 is TGTGCCAGCAGCGTAGGGACGCGGTGGTCCCCTAACTATGGCTACACCTTC. The rearrangement links TRBV9 to TRBJ1-2; D unresolved. V lost 0 bases and J 0 bases, leaving 15 bases between the germline ends. The CDR3 is 17 amino acids. Germline CDR1 SGDLS, CDR2 YYNGEE.

The V gene is TRBV6-5, the J gene TRBJ1-6; 9 bases align to TRBD1. V shed 4 bases, J shed 9 bases, and the junction held 4 bases outside the gene matches. Germline V gene lookup returns CDR1 MNHEY and CDR2 SVGAGI. The CDR3 sequence is 14 residues long. As DNA, the CDR3 is TGTGCCAGCAGTTGGGACAGGGAAGGTTCACCCCTCCACTTT. The encoded protein is CASSWDREGSPLHF.

This clone appeared a few times. The V and J genes are TRBV6-4 and TRBJ1-1; D uncertain. CDR1 is MRHNA and CDR2 is SNTAGT in the germline V gene. This CDR3 has 14 residues. The V end lost 0 bases, the J end lost 4 bases, and 9 bases lay between the germline ends. The CDR3 nucleotides are TGTGCCAGCAGTGACTCAAGTTTCGGCACTGAAGCTTTCTTT. Its protein is CASSDSSFGTEAFF.

This chain connects TRBV3-1 (or the pseudogene TRBV3-2) to TRBJ2-1, with D perhaps TRBD2 (6 bases). V was cut by 2 bases and J by 2 bases, with 13 bases left in between. Germline V gene lookup returns CDR1 LGHDT and CDR2 YNNKEL (reference sequence). This CDR3 is 16 amino acids long. CDR3 DNA: TGTGCCAGCAGCCAAACCGGGGGAGGAACCTACAATGAGCAGTTCTTC. This encodes CASSQTGGGTYNEQFF.

This clone was observed a few times. The gene calls are TRBV12-3 or TRBV12-4 and TRBJ1-2, with D hard to call. The ends were cut back, 5 bases at V and 4 bases at J, with 11 bases in the middle. This CDR3 is 13 amino acids long. CDR3 region: CASSPQSLYGYTF. In DNA form, the CDR3 reads TGTGCCAGCAGTCCGCAGAGTCTCTATGGCTACACCTTC.

This chain links TRBV5-1 with TRBJ1-1, with 7 bases aligning to TRBD1. The CDR3 length is 15 residues. Trimming took 1 base from V and 2 from J; bases not matched to a gene: 5. Looked up from germline, CDR1 is SGHRS and CDR2 is YFSETQ. DNA of the CDR3: TGCGCCAGCAGCTTGACCCAGGGGGGTAACACTGAAGCTTTCTTT. Protein sequence: CASSLTQGGNTEAFF.

The CDR3 reads CSASMGGSPLHF. CDR3 DNA: TGCAGTGCTAGTATGGGAGGGTCACCCCTCCACTTT. The chain uses TRBV20-1 and TRBJ1-6; D is ambiguous. Germline CDR1 DFQATT, CDR2 SNEGSKA (reference sequence). Trimming left V 3 bases short and J 10 bases short, with 10 bases between. This CDR3 region has 12 residues.